A single sample gave rise to the 24 T cell receptor beta chains below, sequenced in a study of vaccination effects on CD4 cells after COVID-19. Antigen specificity for these receptors is unknown. The assay was immunoSEQ multiplex PCR, and TCRdb's table has in-frame clones only and misses some. Of approximately 47,000 clones listed, approximately 80% are singletons. The culture ran for approximately nine days before CD4+ T cells were isolated. This specimen consisted of CD4+ T cells from PBMCs cultured without peptide, obtained before COVID-19 vaccination. These receptors all come from a human donor who had a prior SARS-CoV-2 infection.

This chain uses TRBV5-6 with TRBJ2-3, with D possibly TRBD2 on 5 matching bases. This CDR3 region has 15 residues. CDR1 and CDR2 from the germline V gene are SGHDT and YYEEEE. V was cut by 3 bases and J by 6 bases, with 17 bases left in between. CDR3 residues: CASSYDVAGFDTQYF. The CDR3, as DNA: TGTGCCAGCAGCTACGACGTGGCGGGCTTCGATACGCAGTATTTT.

This clone was detected only once. The chain carries TRBV4-3 and TRBJ2-7, with 11 bases identical to TRBD2. There are 13 residues in the CDR3. The germline V gene encodes CDR1 LGHNA and CDR2 YSLEER. V trimming: 0 bases; J trimming: 9 bases; junction bases outside the gene matches: 1. This chain's CDR3 is CASSQDSGRVQYF. CDR3 DNA sequence: TGCGCCAGCAGCCAAGATAGCGGGAGGGTGCAGTACTTC.

This clone is medium-sized. The rearrangement joins TRBV7-9 to TRBJ2-7, with D perhaps TRBD1 (7 bases). V was cut by 5 bases and J by 7 bases, with 18 bases left in between. Germline CDR1 reads SEHNR; CDR2 reads FQNEAQ (reference sequence). This CDR3 has 14 amino acids. DNA of the CDR3: TGTGCCAGCAGCCTTAACATTCCAGGGGGGGAGCAGTACTTC. It codes for CASSLNIPGGEQYF.

The count of this clone is one. This chain links TRBV7-2 with TRBJ1-5; no definite D call. The CDR3 runs to 12 residues. The V end lost 5 bases, the J end lost 3 bases, and 5 bases lay between the germline ends. The germline gives CDR1 SGHTA, CDR2 FQGNSA. CDR3: CASSQANQPQHF. CDR3 nucleotide sequence: TGTGCCAGCAGCCAGGCCAATCAGCCCCAGCATTTT.

Here the CDR3 reads CASSPSGDQPQHF. CDR3 coding DNA: TGTGCCAGCTCACCATCGGGGGATCAGCCCCAGCATTTT. The rearrangement links TRBV18 to TRBJ1-5, with TRBD1 as a possible D gene (5 bases). The CDR3 totals 13 residues. The V gene lost 2 bases and the J gene lost 5 bases, with 7 bases spanning the gap. Germline CDR1 and CDR2: KGHSH and LQKENI.

V usage is TRBV9 and J usage is TRBJ1-3; D call uncertain. Trimming left V 4 bases short and J 0 bases short, with 11 bases between. This CDR3 is 15 amino acids long. CDR1 and CDR2 from the germline V gene are SGDLS and YYNGEE. In DNA form, the CDR3 reads TGTGCCAGCAGCCCGGATCGACCCTCTGGAAACACCATATATTTT. It is translated as CASSPDRPSGNTIYF.

J is TRBJ1-3 and V is TRBV11-2; no firm D call. Trimming left V 4 bases short and J 2 bases short, with 6 bases between. The CDR3 extends over 13 amino acids. Germline values: CDR1 SGHAT, CDR2 FQNNGV. Here the CDR3 DNA reads TGTGCCAGCAGCTCCCGCCCTGGAAACACCATATATTTT. As protein: CASSSRPGNTIYF. The entire variable domain, with the rest obtained from reference TRBV11-2 and TRBJ1-3, is as follows: EAGVAQSPRYKIIEKRQSVAFWCNPISGHATLYWYQQILGQGPKLLIQFQNNGVVDDSQLPKDRFSAERLKGVDSTLKIQPAKLEDSAVYLCASSSRPGNTIYFGEGSWLTVV.

This clone was picked up a small number of times. The chain links TRBV19 to TRBJ1-5, with D unclear. The CDR3 totals 15 residues. The ends were cut back, 4 bases at V and 6 bases at J, with 16 bases in the middle. CDR1 and CDR2 from the germline V gene are LNHDA and SQIVND (reference sequence). The DNA of the CDR3 is TGTGCCAGTAGTAGAACTAGGGTCGTGGTTCAGCCCCAGCATTTT. It yields the protein CASSRTRVVVQPQHF.

To note about this clone: At one boundary the junction diverges from the germline segment, which might be a read error. This chain joins TRBV6-1 and TRBJ1-6; D perhaps matches TRBD1 (5 bases). The CDR3 runs to 14 residues. Germline V gene lookup returns CDR1 MNHNS and CDR2 SASEGT. The CDR3 region has the DNA TGTGCCAGCAGTGAAGCGGGAATGGGGCCAGGAGTCCCCTTT. Its protein product is CASSEAGMGPGVPF.

The J gene is TRBJ1-6, the V gene TRBV6-5, with 9 positions matching TRBD1. V was pared by 4 bases and J by 5 bases, with 3 bases of the junction left unmatched. In germline, CDR1 is MNHEY, CDR2 SVGAGI. This CDR3 comprises 15 residues. CDR3 in amino acids: CASSWDRVDNSPLHF. In DNA form, the CDR3 reads TGTGCCAGCAGTTGGGACAGGGTCGATAATTCACCCCTCCACTTT.

A remark on this clone: The CDR3 does not end in the conserved phenylalanine or tryptophan, so this is likely a read error. The limits of the CDR3 on the DNA are not certain, so only TCRdb's listed CDR3 is given. V is TRBV6-5 and J is TRBJ2-7; the table's D gene call, TRBD1, was not cross checked with the DNA. The V gene's germline CDR1 is MNHEY and CDR2 SVGAGI. The CDR3 is made up of 14 amino acids, end residues included. The CDR3 region is CASYLFRRTGTPIH.

This chain uses TRBV11-3 with TRBJ1-2, with unresolved D. This CDR3 comprises 15 residues. V was trimmed by 5 bases and J by 4 bases, leaving 17 bases between them. Germline loops: CDR1 SGHNT, CDR2 YENEEA. CDR3 residues: CASSPRTGNPYGYTF. CDR3 bases: TGTGCCAGCAGCCCTAGAACGGGGAACCCCTATGGCTACACCTTC.

V usage is TRBV5-6 and J usage is TRBJ2-2; 7 bases agree with TRBD1. The CDR3 has 15 residues. The germline gives CDR1 SGHDT, CDR2 YYEEEE. With V trimmed by 0 bases and J by 3 bases, 2 bases remained unmatched. Here the CDR3 DNA reads TGTGCCAGCAGCTTGGGACAGGGTGACACCGGGGAGCTGTTTTTT. It codes for CASSLGQGDTGELFF.

This chain uses TRBV7-2 with TRBJ2-7; perhaps TRBD2 as D (6 bases). Germline V CDR1 and CDR2: SGHTA, FQGNSA. This CDR3 comprises 18 residues. V lost 5 bases and J lost 3, with 26 bases in between. This chain's CDR3 is CASSPKGLWSGPLYEQYF. The CDR3 region has the DNA TGTGCCAGCAGCCCGAAAGGGTTATGGAGCGGGCCCCTCTACGAGCAGTACTTC.

DNA of the CDR3: TGTGCCAGCAGCTCCGGACAGGGGGCGGACAATGAGCAGTTCTTC. This sequence encodes CASSSGQGADNEQFF. The chain joins TRBV7-3 to TRBJ2-1; 11 nucleotides agree with TRBD1. J was trimmed by 5 bases and V by 4 bases; bases with no gene match: 4. The CDR3 runs 15 residues. Germline assignment: CDR1 SGHTA and CDR2 FQGTGA.

The chain recombines TRBV1 with TRBJ2-3; the D call in the table, TRBD2, was not verified against the DNA. TRBV1 corresponds to a pseudogene. This CDR3 comprises 19 residues. The CDR3 DNA reads as TGCACCAGCAGCCGAGGACTAGCGGGGGGGCACCCCGTCCGAGATACGCAGTATTTT. Amino acid sequence: CTSSRGLAGGHPVRDTQYF.

The V call is TRBV9, the J call TRBJ2-7, with D perhaps matching TRBD2 (7 bases). With 2 bases removed from V and 11 bases from J, the gap between germline ends came to 17 bases. Germline lookup yields CDR1 SGDLS and CDR2 YYNGEE. The CDR3 has 13 residues. The CDR3 protein is CASSVGTGGREYF. The CDR3 DNA sequence: TGTGCCAGCAGCGTCGGAACGGGGGGCCGTGAGTACTTC.

CDR3 nucleotide sequence: TGTGCCAGCAGTTTTTACAGAGAAGCTTTCTTT. As protein: CASSFYREAFF. This chain links TRBV12-3 or TRBV12-4 with TRBJ1-1; no clear D. The CDR3 is 11 amino acids. Trimming took 3 bases from V and 8 from J, leaving 7 bases between them.

The chain carries TRBV11-3 and TRBJ2-3; D may match TRBD1 or TRBD2 (5 bases each). CDR1 is SGHNT, CDR2 YENEEA, per germline. The V end was cut by 5 bases, the J end by 4 bases, with 13 bases between. This CDR3 comprises 14 residues. CDR3 in amino acids: CASSPGTAADTQYF. For the CDR3, the DNA is TGTGCCAGCAGCCCCGGGACCGCGGCAGATACGCAGTATTTT.

The J gene is TRBJ2-5, the V gene TRBV5-4, with 9 bases identical to TRBD1. There are 16 residues in the CDR3. Germline loops: CDR1 SGHNT, CDR2 YYREEE (reference sequence). V lost 0 bases, J lost 5 bases, and 8 bases stayed unmatched. CDR3 in DNA: TGTGCCAGCAGCTTGGCCGGAGACAGGGGGTTTGAGACCCAGTACTTC. This gives the protein CASSLAGDRGFETQYF.

The rearrangement joins TRBV19 to TRBJ1-2; D not certain. Germline assignment: CDR1 LNHDA and CDR2 SQIVND (reference sequence). The CDR3 has 16 amino acids. The V and J ends lost 0 bases and 2 bases respectively, with 13 bases between them. The CDR3 DNA sequence: TGTGCCAGTAGTATAGATCTCCTGGGAGGGAACTATGGCTACACCTTC. Amino acid sequence: CASSIDLLGGNYGYTF.

The chain joins TRBV4-1 to TRBJ1-3; maybe TRBD1 (6 bases). Germline CDR1 is MGHRA and CDR2 is YSYEKL. The V gene lost 2 bases and the J gene lost 0 bases, with 26 bases spanning the gap. This CDR3 has 21 amino acids. The CDR3 spells CASSQPSYRVGGPNSGNTIYF. For the CDR3, the DNA is TGCGCCAGCAGCCAACCTTCTTACAGGGTAGGAGGGCCGAACTCTGGAAACACCATATATTTT.

The CDR3 is CASSVGLAGGGYEQYF. CDR3 nucleotides: TGTGCCAGCAGTGTGGGACTAGCGGGTGGAGGCTACGAGCAGTACTTC. The V and J genes are TRBV2 and TRBJ2-7; 12 bases line up with TRBD2. From germline, CDR1 is SNHLY and CDR2 FYNNEI. This CDR3 is 16 amino acids long. J was trimmed by 3 bases and V by 4 bases; bases with no gene match: 7.

The chain uses TRBV7-2 and TRBJ2-7; tentatively, D is TRBD1 (6 bases). Germline V gene data show CDR1 as SGHTA and CDR2 as FQGNSA. CDR3 size: 14 residues. V lost 1 base, J lost 2 bases, and 9 bases lay in between. The CDR3 region has the DNA TGTGCCAGCAGCTTAGAGGACAGAGCCTACGAGCAGTACTTC. Translated: CASSLEDRAYEQYF.